What follows is one T cell receptor (beta chain) and its context. Its antigen remains unknown. These data belong to a study of CD4+ T cells in melanoma. General study results and limits: Diverse differentiation states were reported for melanoma neoantigen-specific CD4+ T cells. A reported correlation linked neoantigen-specific CD4+ T cells to CD8+, macrophage and B cell function.

Assay used: immunoSEQ multiplex PCR; TCRdb lists only in-frame clones, some missing. The sample holds approximately 6,900 clones, about three fifths seen once. This receptor was identified in a human donor with melanoma. Sequencing used cells from a culture (not recorded whether cultured in vitro).

CDR3 coding DNA: TGCGCCAGCAGCCAAGGCCACAGGGGCACTGAAGCTTTCTTT. Its protein is CASSQGHRGTEAFF. The chain recombines TRBV4-3 with TRBJ1-1; TRBD1 matches at 7 bases. This CDR3 region has 14 residues. Germline V gene lookup returns CDR1 LGHNA and CDR2 YSLEER. Trimming cost V 1 base and J 4 bases; bases outside gene matches: 3.